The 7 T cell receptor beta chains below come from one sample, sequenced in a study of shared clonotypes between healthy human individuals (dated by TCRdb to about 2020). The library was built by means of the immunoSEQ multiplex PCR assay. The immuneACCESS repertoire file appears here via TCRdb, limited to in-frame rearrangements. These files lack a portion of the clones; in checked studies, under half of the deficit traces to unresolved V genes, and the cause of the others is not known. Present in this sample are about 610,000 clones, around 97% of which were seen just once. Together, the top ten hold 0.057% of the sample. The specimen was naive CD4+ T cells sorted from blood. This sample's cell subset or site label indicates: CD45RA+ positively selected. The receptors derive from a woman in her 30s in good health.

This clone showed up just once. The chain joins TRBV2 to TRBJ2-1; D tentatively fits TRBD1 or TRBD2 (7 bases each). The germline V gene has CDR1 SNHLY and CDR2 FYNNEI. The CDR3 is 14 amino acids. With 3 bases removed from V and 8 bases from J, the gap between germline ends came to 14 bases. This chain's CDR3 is CASSEAGGVDEQFF. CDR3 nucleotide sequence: TGTGCCAGCAGTGAGGCAGGGGGGGTCGATGAGCAGTTCTTC.

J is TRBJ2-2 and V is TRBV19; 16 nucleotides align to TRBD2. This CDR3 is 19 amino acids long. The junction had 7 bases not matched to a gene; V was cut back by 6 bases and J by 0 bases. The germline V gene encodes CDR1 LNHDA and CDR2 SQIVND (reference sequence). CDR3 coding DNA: TGTGCCAGTAGCAGGGGACTAGCGGGAGGGCTAGCGAACACCGGGGAGCTGTTTTTT. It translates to CASSRGLAGGLANTGELFF.

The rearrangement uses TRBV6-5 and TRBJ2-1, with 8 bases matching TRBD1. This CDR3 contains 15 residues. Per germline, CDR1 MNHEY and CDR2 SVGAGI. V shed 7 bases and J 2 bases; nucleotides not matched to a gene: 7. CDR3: CASKTDRGAYNEQFF. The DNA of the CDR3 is TGTGCCAGCAAAACCGACAGGGGCGCCTACAATGAGCAGTTCTTC.

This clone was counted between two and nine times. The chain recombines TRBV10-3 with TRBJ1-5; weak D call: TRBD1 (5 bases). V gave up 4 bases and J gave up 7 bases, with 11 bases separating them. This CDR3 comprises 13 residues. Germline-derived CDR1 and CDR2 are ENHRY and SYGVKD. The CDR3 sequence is CAISGSDSQPQHF. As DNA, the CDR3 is TGTGCCATCAGTGGTAGCGACAGCCAGCCCCAGCATTTT.

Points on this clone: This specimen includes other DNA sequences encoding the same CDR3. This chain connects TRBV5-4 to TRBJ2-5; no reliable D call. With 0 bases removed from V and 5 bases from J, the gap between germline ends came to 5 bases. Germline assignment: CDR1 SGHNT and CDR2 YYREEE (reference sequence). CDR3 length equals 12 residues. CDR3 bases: TGTGCCAGCAGCTTGGTAGGGGAGACCCAGTACTTC. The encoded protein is CASSLVGETQYF. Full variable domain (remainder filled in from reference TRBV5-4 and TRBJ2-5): ETGVTQSPTHLIKTRGQQVTLRCSSQSGHNTVSWYQQALGQGPQFIFQYYREEENGRGNFPPRFSGLQFPNYSSELNVNALELDDSALYLCASSLVGETQYFGPGTRLLVL.

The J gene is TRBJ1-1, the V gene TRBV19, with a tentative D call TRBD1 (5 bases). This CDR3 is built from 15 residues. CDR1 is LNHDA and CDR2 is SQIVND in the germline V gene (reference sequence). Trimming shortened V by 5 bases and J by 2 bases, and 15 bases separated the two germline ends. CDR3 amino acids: CASSVRRDSNTEAFF. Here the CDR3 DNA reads TGTGCCAGTAGTGTAAGGCGAGACAGCAACACTGAAGCTTTCTTT.

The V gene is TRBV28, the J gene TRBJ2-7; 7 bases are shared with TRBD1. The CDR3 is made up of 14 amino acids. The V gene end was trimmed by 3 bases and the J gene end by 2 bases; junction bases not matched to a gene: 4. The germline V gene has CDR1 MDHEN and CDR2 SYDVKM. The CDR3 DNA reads TGTGCCAGCAGTTTTCAACAGGGGACCTACGAGCAGTACTTC. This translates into CASSFQQGTYEQYF.